This T cell receptor beta chain was captured in a study of T cell responses to AZD1222 COVID-19 vaccine. V trimming: 4 bases; J trimming: 2 bases; junction bases outside the gene matches: 7. The CDR3 runs to 15 residues. Looked up from germline, CDR1 is KGHSH and CDR2 is LQKENI. The protocol was immunoSEQ multiplex PCR, while the TCRdb copy is restricted to in-frame clones and leaves out a portion. The data contain about 130,000 clones, roughly 90% of them singletons. This chain joins TRBV18 and TRBJ2-7; TRBD1 aligns across 8 bases. The source was peripheral blood, collected on day 0 of AZD1222 vaccination. The receptor was isolated from an adult in good health. The CDR3 nucleotides are TGTGCCAGCTCACGATTATTGACAGGGGCCTACGAGCAGTACTTC. It is translated as CASSRLLTGAYEQYF.